The T cell receptor (beta chain) under discussion was sequenced for a study of regulatory T cells in long-lasting Graves disease. Study-wide findings and caveats: Limited sample numbers may have lowered accuracy. Persistent cases favored TRBV28, TRBJ1-2 and TRBJ2-5.

The V gene end was trimmed by 1 base and the J gene end by 5 bases; junction bases not matched to a gene: 7. Germline CDR1 LGHNA, CDR2 YNFKEQ. The CDR3 loop spans 16 amino acids. Time point given: newly diagnosed GD, antithyroid drugs for less than 3 months. PBMCs were the source of the RNA used for TCR sequencing. Diagnosing Graves' disease relied on the American Thyroid Association guidelines. This clonotype was counted between two and nine times. Its antigen is not identified. The TCR beta library used iRepertoire HTBI primers with Arm-PCR amplification of CDR3. TCRdb independently ran MiXCR on the multiplex PCR reads; one entry per CDR3 protein. The table shows approximately 230,000 distinct CDR3 sequences, with approximately 16% occurring only once.

This receptor was obtained from a female donor with Graves disease. The sequenced sample was peripheral blood mononuclear cells (PBMCs), obtained at new diagnosis, from a patient treated with antithyroid drugs. This chain joins TRBV4-2 and TRBJ2-7; 11 nucleotides align to TRBD1. CDR3: CASSQAGQGAGNEQYF. The CDR3 region has the DNA TGTGCCAGCAGCCAAGCCGGACAGGGGGCTGGGAACGAGCAGTACTTC.